This T cell receptor beta chain was retrieved from a study of cytomegalovirus exposure and HLA in healthy donors. Regarding the study as a whole: An assumption of roughly uniform sequencing depth across donors underlay the presence/absence analyses. In a later analysis, TCR beta V- and J-gene trimming showed a link to a missense DCLRE1C variant.

V was pared by 0 bases and J by 4 bases, with 13 bases between. This CDR3 has 15 amino acids. Germline V CDR1 and CDR2: SGDLS, YYNGEE. Turning to this clone: The antigen remains unidentified.

The PCR made use of 60 Vbeta and 13 Jbeta primers. The assay was immunoSEQ multiplex PCR, and TCRdb's table has in-frame clones only and misses some. The sample lists roughly 120,000 clones; 70% to 80% were seen once. What was sequenced was PBMCs. The chain links TRBV9 to TRBJ1-2, with a weak D call TRBD1 (5 bases). The TCR was taken from a man between 50 and 59 years old in good health and CMV-seropositive. The CDR3 protein is CASSVESGGIYGYTF. CDR3 coding DNA: TGTGCCAGCAGCGTAGAATCTGGGGGGATCTATGGCTACACCTTC.